This T cell receptor (beta chain) was recorded in a study of CXCR3-negative and CXCR3-positive naive CD8 T cells. Study observations and caveats: Comparison of naive cells showed more hydrophobic TRB CDR3s in CXCR3-positive than in CXCR3-negative naive cells.

This clonotype registers medium-sized (0.01 to 0.1%) by frequency. Its cognate antigen is unknown. UMI-labeled 5' RACE yielded the TRB cDNA libraries. TCRdb reworked the 5' RACE reads into one entry per CDR3 protein, no DNA. In all, the sample yields around 7,000 distinct CDR3 sequences. A CD45RO-CCR7+CD27+CD95- phenotype identified naive CD8+ T cells. The clonotype comes from a human donor in good health. Some clones in this sample may be carry-over from other donors' samples. Material: naive CXCR3+ CD8+ T cells from blood. Subset denoted: CD45RO-CCR7+CD27+CD95- naive CD8+ T cells expressing CXCR3 (TNR3+).

The CDR3 loop reads CASSERGPNQPQHF. The chain has TRBV10-2 and TRBJ1-5; TCRdb returns TRBD1, unconfirmable since there is no DNA. Looked up from germline, CDR1 is WSHSY and CDR2 is SAAADI. This CDR3 has 14 residues.